This TCR beta chain was obtained from a study of T-cell reconstitution after alpha-beta-depleted transplantation in children. The V gene lost 2 bases and the J gene lost 4 bases, with 6 bases spanning the gap. CDR1 LNHDA and CDR2 SQIVND come from the germline V gene (reference sequence). The CDR3 has 13 residues. A library of TCRbeta sequences, prepared with unique molecular identifiers, was generated. Using its own MiXCR run on the PCR reads, TCRdb lists one record per CDR3 protein. The sample has roughly 300,000 distinct CDR3 sequences; under 13% are singletons. The rearrangement joins TRBV19 to TRBJ2-1; D remains ambiguous. The clonotype comes from a human donor who donated a stem cell graft to a child with acute lymphoblastic leukemia. The source material was PBMCs from the stem cell graft donor, sampled from the stem cell graft. The CDR3, as DNA: TGTGCCAGTAGTATATCGGAGTACAATGAGCAGTTCTTC. It encodes CASSISEYNEQFF.